This passage covers 5 T cell receptor beta chains from one sample sequenced in a study of cytomegalovirus exposure and HLA in healthy donors. 13 Jbeta primers and 60 Vbeta primers were used for the PCR. Some clones are missing from TCRdb's copy, which holds only in-frame ones; the method was immunoSEQ multiplex PCR. The sample contains about 190,000 clones, about four fifths of which appear only once. The sequenced sample was PBMCs. The source is a woman aged 50 to 65 in good health and CMV-seropositive.

The chain combines TRBV6-5 with TRBJ1-3, with 9 bases identical to TRBD1. Trimming removed 7 bases from V and 2 bases from J; junction bases left unmatched: 6. Germline V gene lookup returns CDR1 MNHEY and CDR2 SVGAGI. The CDR3 runs 15 residues. The CDR3: CASTITGGTGNTIYF. The CDR3 DNA is TGTGCCAGCACCATAACAGGGGGCACTGGAAACACCATATATTTT.

The chain links TRBV7-9 to TRBJ1-5; 7 bases agree with TRBD1. The CDR3 covers 17 residues. With 2 bases clipped from V and 5 bases from J, the junction kept 12 bases outside the gene matches. Germline-derived CDR1 and CDR2 are SEHNR and FQNEAQ (reference sequence). CDR3 DNA sequence: TGTGCCAGCAGCTTAAGCACCCGGGACAGAAGATATCAGCCCCAGCATTTT. Amino acid sequence: CASSLSTRDRRYQPQHF.

V is TRBV19 and J is TRBJ1-1; 9 bases map to TRBD1. J was trimmed by 6 bases and V by 5 bases; bases with no gene match: 13. This CDR3 is built from 16 residues. Germline V CDR1 and CDR2: LNHDA, SQIVND (reference sequence). In DNA, the CDR3 is TGTGCCAGTAGTGGATTCCCACGGGACAGGGTTCCTGAAGCTTTCTTT. Translating gives CASSGFPRDRVPEAFF.

This clone was seen just once. The J gene is TRBJ1-3, the V gene TRBV19; the D is unclear. From germline, CDR1 is LNHDA and CDR2 SQIVND (reference sequence). V lost 7 bases and J 0 bases, leaving 13 bases between the germline ends. The CDR3 totals 15 residues. This chain's CDR3 is CASIAGHFSGNTIYF. The CDR3 DNA sequence: TGTGCCAGTATTGCAGGCCATTTCTCTGGAAACACCATATATTTT. Full variable domain (rest looked up from reference TRBV19 and TRBJ1-3): DGGITQSPKYLFRKEGQNVTLSCEQNLNHDAMYWYRQDPGQGLRLIYYSQIVNDFQKGDIAEGYSVSREKKESFPLTVTSAQKNPTAFYLCASIAGHFSGNTIYFGEGSWLTVV.

The chain carries TRBV30 and TRBJ2-5; a weak D match, TRBD1 (5 bases). Deletions cut 2 bases from V and 1 base from J, with 8 bases between. Germline-derived CDR1 and CDR2 are GTSNPN and SVGIG (reference sequence). The CDR3 sequence is 13 residues long. The CDR3 here is CAWSRQFQETQYF. DNA for the CDR3: TGTGCCTGGAGTAGACAGTTCCAAGAGACCCAGTACTTC.